These 17 T cell receptor beta chains were sequenced from one sample in a study of technical replicates of blood from several donors. Produced via immunoSEQ multiplex PCR; TCRdb's table is partial and in-frame only. In the table there are under 85,000 clones, approximately 93% of which are singletons. The material sequenced was T cells isolated from PBMCs. The receptors come from a human donor in good health.

The CDR3 protein is CAISEQRQYQETQYF. The CDR3 DNA reads TGTGCCATCAGTGAACAGCGGCAATATCAAGAGACCCAGTACTTC. The chain carries TRBV10-3 and TRBJ2-5, with a tentative D call TRBD2 (5 bases). The CDR3 extends over 15 amino acids. Germline values: CDR1 ENHRY, CDR2 SYGVKD. V was trimmed by 3 bases and J by 2 bases, leaving 13 bases between them.

This clone appeared once. CDR3 nucleotides: TGCGCCAGCAGCCCTGGACTAGCCAGGGATGAGCAGTTCTTC. This sequence encodes CASSPGLARDEQFF. The rearrangement uses TRBV5-1 and TRBJ2-1; 8 nucleotides agree with TRBD2. The CDR3 has 14 amino acids. Losses at the gene ends were 4 bases for V and 8 bases for J; bases not matched to a gene: 8. Germline CDR1 is SGHRS and CDR2 is YFSETQ. Full variable domain (remainder filled in from reference TRBV5-1 and TRBJ2-1): KAGVTQTPRYLIKTRGQQVTLSCSPISGHRSVSWYQQTPGQGLQFLFEYFSETQRNKGNFPGRFSGRQFSNSRSEMNVSTLELGDSALYLCASSPGLARDEQFFGPGTRLTVL.

The chain uses TRBV5-1 and TRBJ2-6; D might be TRBD1 (6 bases). Trimming took off 0 bases at V and 0 bases at J, with 16 bases between the two ends. Germline CDR1 and CDR2: SGHRS and YFSETQ. This CDR3 has 19 amino acids. This chain's CDR3 is CASSLESGDTPSGANVLTF. CDR3 DNA sequence: TGCGCCAGCAGCTTGGAATCAGGGGATACCCCCTCTGGGGCCAACGTCCTGACTTTC.

J is TRBJ2-5 and V is TRBV7-2; 7 bases agree with TRBD2. J lost 4 bases, V lost 0 bases, and 11 bases had no gene match. The germline V gene has CDR1 SGHTA and CDR2 FQGNSA. The CDR3 extends over 17 amino acids. The CDR3 reads CASSLALWEAGRETQYF. CDR3 DNA: TGTGCCAGCAGCTTAGCGCTATGGGAAGCGGGAAGAGAGACCCAGTACTTC.

The CDR3 here is CASSPLHRQNTGELFF. The CDR3 DNA reads TGTGCCAGCTCACCTTTACATCGACAGAACACCGGGGAGCTGTTTTTT. This chain connects TRBV18 to TRBJ2-2; D is uncertain. The ends were cut back, 3 bases at V and 1 base at J, with 12 bases in the middle. CDR3 length: 16 residues. Germline V CDR1 and CDR2: KGHSH, LQKENI.

The chain uses TRBV2 and TRBJ2-1; 10 bases are a match to TRBD2. CDR1 and CDR2 from the germline V gene are SNHLY and FYNNEI. CDR3 length: 15 residues. With 9 bases clipped from V and 2 bases from J, the junction kept 7 bases outside the gene matches. The CDR3: CARSGGGLTYNEQFF. In DNA form, the CDR3 reads TGTGCCAGGAGCGGGGGGGGCCTGACCTACAATGAGCAGTTCTTC.

V is TRBV14 and J is TRBJ2-1, with D uncertain. V lost 0 bases, J lost 2 bases, and 11 bases lay in between. This CDR3 has 16 amino acids. Germline lookup yields CDR1 SGHDN and CDR2 FVKESK. CDR3 DNA: TGTGCCAGCAGCCAAGAGGAGTTGTGGGCCTACAATGAGCAGTTCTTC. Its protein product is CASSQEELWAYNEQFF.

This sequence joins TRBV28 and TRBJ2-7; 10 bases line up with TRBD2. The V gene's germline CDR1 is MDHEN and CDR2 SYDVKM. The CDR3 contains 16 residues. The V and J ends lost 3 bases and 3 bases, in that order; junction bases with no gene match: 8. In nucleotides, the CDR3 is TGTGCCAGCAGTTTGGGAGGTACTAGCGGGGACTACGAGCAGTACTTC. Its protein is CASSLGGTSGDYEQYF.

This clone was seen once. The chain's CDR3 is CASSPDRRYEQYF. CDR3 nucleotides: TGTGCCAGCAGCCCCGACAGGCGATACGAGCAGTACTTC. This chain links TRBV7-6 with TRBJ2-7; perhaps TRBD1 as D (6 bases). The CDR3 covers 13 residues. CDR1 is SGHVS, CDR2 FNYEAQ, per germline. Trimming left V 5 bases short and J 4 bases short, with 12 bases between.

The V gene is TRBV5-1, the J gene TRBJ1-1, with 8 bases fitting TRBD1. V lost 4 bases, J lost 0 bases, and 5 bases stayed unmatched. Per the germline V gene, CDR1 is SGHRS and CDR2 is YFSETQ. The CDR3 is 15 amino acids. The CDR3 protein is CASSDLTGVNTEAFF. In DNA, the CDR3 is TGCGCCAGCAGCGATCTGACAGGGGTGAACACTGAAGCTTTCTTT.

This chain uses TRBV5-8 with TRBJ2-1; 7 positions agree with TRBD2. Germline CDR1 and CDR2: SGHTS and YDEGEE. The length of the CDR3 is 14 residues. Losses at the gene ends were 3 bases for V and 11 bases for J; bases not matched to a gene: 11. CDR3 sequence (DNA): TGTGCCAGCAGCTCCATGCATCTAGCGGACCAGCAGTTCTTC. Protein: CASSSMHLADQQFF.

This chain links TRBV19 with TRBJ2-1; perhaps TRBD2 as D (5 bases). Germline V gene lookup returns CDR1 LNHDA and CDR2 SQIVND (reference sequence). The CDR3 covers 14 residues. V lost 8 bases and J 5 bases, leaving 16 bases between the germline ends. Here the CDR3 reads CASGPGLYNNEQFF. CDR3 nucleotide sequence: TGTGCCAGTGGTCCAGGACTGTACAACAATGAGCAGTTCTTC.

The chain combines TRBV6-1 with TRBJ1-1, with D unresolved. This CDR3 contains 12 residues. Germline CDR1 reads MNHNS; CDR2 reads SASEGT. Trimming pared 8 bases from V and 5 bases from J, leaving 12 bases between. The CDR3 protein is CASLRVQTEAFF. The CDR3 bases are TGTGCCAGCCTGAGGGTCCAGACTGAAGCTTTCTTT.

The chain employs TRBV30 and TRBJ2-3; no clear D gene. Germline loops: CDR1 GTSNPN, CDR2 SVGIG (reference sequence). V was pared by 5 bases and J by 1 base, with 7 bases between. CDR3 length equals 12 residues. Here the CDR3 reads CAWGPGTDTQYF. CDR3 sequence (DNA): TGTGCCTGGGGCCCTGGCACAGATACGCAGTATTTT.

The V gene is TRBV5-1, the J gene TRBJ1-1, with a possible D match to TRBD1 (5 bases). Germline V gene data show CDR1 as SGHRS and CDR2 as YFSETQ. V gave up 5 bases and J gave up 7 bases, with 9 bases separating them. The CDR3 is made up of 11 amino acids. The CDR3 bases are TGCGCCAGCAGTCAGGGCCATGAAGCTTTCTTT. Its translation is CASSQGHEAFF.

This chain links TRBV10-1 with TRBJ1-3; possibly TRBD1 for D (5 bases). The CDR3 extends over 15 amino acids. Trimming shortened V by 3 bases and J by 1 base, and 10 bases separated the two germline ends. CDR1 and CDR2 (germline): WNHNN, SYGVQD (reference sequence). DNA of the CDR3: TGCGCCAGCAGTGACCAGGGAGGTTCTGGAAACACCATATATTTT. The encoded protein is CASSDQGGSGNTIYF.

The chain is built from TRBV28 and TRBJ1-1; D perhaps matches TRBD1 (6 bases). The V and J ends lost 4 bases and 1 base respectively, with 13 bases between them. The CDR3 length is 15 residues. Germline V gene data show CDR1 as MDHEN and CDR2 as SYDVKM. DNA of the CDR3: TGTGCCAGCAGTTCGGCTACAGGGTCGAACACTGAAGCTTTCTTT. It specifies CASSSATGSNTEAFF.